These 23 T cell receptor beta chains were all obtained from the same sample, sequenced in a study of blood T cell repertoires in COVID-19. The protocol was immunoSEQ multiplex PCR, while the TCRdb copy is restricted to in-frame clones and leaves out a portion. The table lists approximately 170,000 clones, roughly 80% of them singletons. Sample: peripheral blood. Receptors originate from a woman between 70 and 85 years old with COVID-19, enrolled during active disease.

The chain is built from TRBV6-5 and TRBJ2-7; the D gene is possibly TRBD1 (5 bases). CDR3 length: 13 residues. The germline V and J ends were trimmed by 7 bases and 5 bases, with 15 bases remaining between them. Looked up from germline, CDR1 is MNHEY and CDR2 is SVGAGI. The CDR3 loop reads CASTPRTTNEQYV. The CDR3 nucleotides read TGTGCCAGCACCCCCCGGACAACAAACGAGCAGTACGTC.

This clone has a single count. The chain carries TRBV30 and TRBJ2-3; possible D gene TRBD1, 6 bases. The V and J ends lost 5 bases and 0 bases respectively, with 12 bases between them. The CDR3 has 14 residues. From germline, CDR1 is GTSNPN and CDR2 SVGIG (reference sequence). The chain's CDR3 is CAWSAGQSTDTQYF. The CDR3 DNA is TGTGCCTGGTCAGCAGGACAGAGCACAGATACGCAGTATTTT.

This chain links TRBV3-1 (or the pseudogene TRBV3-2) with TRBJ2-3; 12 nucleotides match TRBD2. This CDR3 is 17 amino acids long. CDR1 and CDR2 from the germline V gene are LGHDT and YNNKEL (reference sequence). The V segment lost 6 bases and the J segment 2 bases; nucleotides outside the gene matches: 9. DNA for the CDR3: TGTGCCAGCAGACAAAGACTAGCGGGGGCCATCACAGATACGCAGTATTTT. Protein sequence: CASRQRLAGAITDTQYF.

The chain combines TRBV3-1 (or the pseudogene TRBV3-2) with TRBJ1-2; possibly TRBD1 for D (6 bases). The CDR3 loop spans 14 amino acids. The V gene's germline CDR1 is LGHDT and CDR2 YNNKEL (reference sequence). V lost 2 bases and J 7 bases, leaving 14 bases between the germline ends. The CDR3 reads CASSQRGILAGYTF. The CDR3 DNA follows: TGTGCCAGCAGCCAAAGGGGGATTCTAGCTGGCTACACCTTC.

The chain employs TRBV5-1 and TRBJ1-1; D remains unclear. Germline V lookup: CDR1 SGHRS, CDR2 YFSETQ. Trimming shortened V by 3 bases and J by 1 base, and 13 bases separated the two germline ends. The CDR3 length is 15 residues. CDR3 region: CASSSHLGTNTEAFF. CDR3 in DNA: TGCGCCAGCAGCTCGCATCTGGGCACGAACACTGAAGCTTTCTTT.

This clone occurred a few times. J is TRBJ2-2 and V is TRBV2, with D perhaps TRBD2 (5 bases). From germline, CDR1 is SNHLY and CDR2 FYNNEI. Trimming left V 3 bases short and J 3 bases short, with 11 bases between. There are 15 residues in the CDR3. CDR3 amino acids: CASSDQGRDTGELFF. The CDR3 DNA sequence: TGTGCCAGCAGTGACCAAGGGCGGGACACCGGGGAGCTGTTTTTT.

The chain links TRBV18 to TRBJ1-5; 9 bases match TRBD1. This CDR3 region has 14 residues. CDR1 is KGHSH and CDR2 is LQKENI in the germline V gene. With V trimmed by 6 bases and J by 4 bases, 4 bases remained unmatched. In DNA, the CDR3 is TGTGCCAGCTCCCGAGACAGGGGGAATCAGCCCCAGCATTTT. Translated, it gives CASSRDRGNQPQHF.

The chain recombines TRBV28 with TRBJ2-3, with TRBD2 matching over 12 bases. This CDR3 has 15 residues. The J segment lost 7 bases and the V segment lost 6 bases, leaving 8 bases of the junction unmatched. From germline, CDR1 is MDHEN and CDR2 SYDVKM. Written as DNA, the CDR3 is TGTGCCAGCAGGACACTAGCGGGGGGAATTAATACGCAGTATTTT. Protein: CASRTLAGGINTQYF. Full variable domain (outside the CDR3, taken from reference TRBV28 and TRBJ2-3): DVKVTQSSRYLVKRTGEKVFLECVQDMDHENMFWYRQDPGLGLRLIYFSYDVKMKEKGDIPEGYSVSREKKERFSLILESASTNQTSMYLCASRTLAGGINTQYFGPGTRLTVL.

The V and J genes are TRBV28 and TRBJ2-5; TRBD2 agrees at 9 bases. There are 12 residues in the CDR3. V dropped 5 bases and J dropped 5; count of bases not matched to a gene: 0. Germline assignment: CDR1 MDHEN and CDR2 SYDVKM. CDR3 in DNA: TGTGCCAGCAGTACTAGCGGGGAGACCCAGTACTTC. Residues: CASSTSGETQYF.

This sequence joins TRBV18 and TRBJ2-1; TRBD2 matches at 7 bases. Germline CDR1 is KGHSH and CDR2 is LQKENI. V lost 3 bases and J lost 4; bases outside the gene matches: 9. The CDR3 is made up of 16 amino acids. CDR3: CASSPDSLAVYNEQFF. CDR3 bases: TGTGCCAGCTCACCGGATAGTCTAGCGGTGTACAATGAGCAGTTCTTC.

The gene calls are TRBV14 and TRBJ1-6, with 8 bases fitting TRBD1. The CDR3 sequence is 17 residues long. Germline V gene lookup returns CDR1 SGHDN and CDR2 FVKESK. After removal of 2 bases from V and 0 bases from J, the junction contained 3 bases not matched to a gene. The CDR3 DNA follows: TGTGCCAGCAGCCAAAGGACAGGGAGCTCCTATAATTCACCCCTCCACTTT. Translation gives CASSQRTGSSYNSPLHF.

This clone has more than one count but fewer than ten. The V and J genes are TRBV6-1 and TRBJ1-5, with 8 bases aligning to TRBD1. Trimming at V came to 3 bases and at J to 3 bases, leaving 1 base not matched to a gene. There are 14 residues in the CDR3. Per the germline V gene, CDR1 is MNHNS and CDR2 is SASEGT. The CDR3 coding sequence is TGTGCCAGCAGTGACAGGGGGCTCAATCAGCCCCAGCATTTT. It translates to CASSDRGLNQPQHF.

The CDR3 region is CASSAHRGPYEQYV. The CDR3 region has the DNA TGTGCCAGCAGCGCACACAGGGGGCCCTACGAGCAGTACGTC. The V and J genes are TRBV9 and TRBJ2-7; 9 bases line up with TRBD1. CDR1 is SGDLS and CDR2 is YYNGEE in the germline V gene. There are 14 residues in the CDR3. The V segment lost 3 bases and the J segment 2 bases; nucleotides outside the gene matches: 3.

This rearrangement joins TRBV2 to TRBJ1-1, with D perhaps TRBD1 (5 bases). Germline V lookup: CDR1 SNHLY, CDR2 FYNNEI. Trimming removed 0 bases at V and 6 bases at J, with 14 bases between. This CDR3 region has 15 residues. CDR3 nucleotides: TGTGCCAGCAGTGAAGCGCTTCTGGGGGGTGCTGAAGCTTTCTTT. Translating gives CASSEALLGGAEAFF.

This chain links TRBV5-4 with TRBJ2-7; 9 positions agree with TRBD2. The length of the CDR3 is 17 residues. The germline gives CDR1 SGHNT, CDR2 YYREEE (reference sequence). V shed 2 bases, J shed 5 bases, and the junction held 14 bases outside the gene matches. CDR3 sequence (DNA): TGTGCCAGCAGCTTTCCCATTGGAGCGGGAGGTTTAAACGAGCAGTACTTC. It yields the protein CASSFPIGAGGLNEQYF.

The CDR3 loop reads CATSREAGGRGGYTF. CDR3 DNA: TGTGCCACCAGCAGAGAGGCAGGGGGCCGGGGCGGCTACACCTTC. This chain connects TRBV15 to TRBJ1-2, with 8 positions matching TRBD1. Germline V CDR1 and CDR2: LNHNV, YYDKDF (reference sequence). CDR3 length: 15 residues. V dropped 0 bases and J dropped 8; count of bases not matched to a gene: 8.

The J gene is TRBJ1-2, the V gene TRBV6-1; no clear D. CDR3 length: 13 residues. Germline CDR1 reads MNHNS; CDR2 reads SASEGT. The V end lost 3 bases, the J end lost 7 bases, and 12 bases lay between the germline ends. CDR3 residues: CASSDLDFGGYTF. CDR3 DNA sequence: TGTGCCAGCAGTGACCTGGACTTTGGTGGCTACACCTTC.

The gene calls are TRBV9 and TRBJ2-3; perhaps TRBD2 as D (7 bases). Looked up from germline, CDR1 is SGDLS and CDR2 is YYNGEE. V lost 3 bases and J lost 6, with 20 bases in between. The CDR3 consists of 16 residues. The CDR3 here is CASSATSGGPWDTQYF. The CDR3 nucleotides are TGTGCCAGCAGCGCCACGTCCGGGGGGCCATGGGATACGCAGTATTTT.

V is TRBV6-6 and J is TRBJ2-7, with D tentatively TRBD1 (5 bases). V dropped 0 bases and J dropped 7 bases, with 13 bases sitting between them. The CDR3 contains 14 residues. CDR1 is MNHNY, CDR2 SVGAGI, per germline (reference sequence). In DNA, the CDR3 is TGTGCCAGCAGTTACTCGGGGCAGCCGGAGGAGCAGTACTTC. Its translation: CASSYSGQPEEQYF.

This chain connects TRBV2 to TRBJ2-1; 9 nucleotides align to TRBD2. Germline V gene data show CDR1 as SNHLY and CDR2 as FYNNEI. This CDR3 region has 15 residues. Trimming removed 4 bases from V and 9 bases from J; junction bases left unmatched: 10. The CDR3 protein is CASSVGREGPLEQFF. In nucleotides, the CDR3 is TGTGCCAGCAGTGTTGGGCGGGAGGGCCCTCTTGAGCAGTTCTTC.

V usage is TRBV27 and J usage is TRBJ1-2, with D perhaps matching TRBD1 (6 bases). V was clipped by 6 bases and J by 7 bases, with 18 bases between them. This CDR3 region has 14 residues. Germline V gives CDR1 MNHEY, CDR2 SMNVEV (reference sequence). DNA for the CDR3: TGTGCCAGCAGGAGGGTGGCAGGGGTTGGTGGCTACACCTTC. Translation: CASRRVAGVGGYTF.

The V call is TRBV27, the J call TRBJ2-5; 8 nucleotides line up with TRBD1. Unmatched junction bases numbered 9, after V lost 5 bases and J lost 4 bases. The CDR3 length is 15 residues. Germline V gives CDR1 MNHEY, CDR2 SMNVEV (reference sequence). Here the CDR3 reads CASSNRQGSGETQYF. For the CDR3, the DNA is TGTGCCAGCAGTAATCGACAGGGGTCGGGAGAGACCCAGTACTTC.

DNA for the CDR3: TGCAGTGCTTTCAGCTATGGCTACACCTTC. Amino acids: CSAFSYGYTF. The J gene is TRBJ1-2, the V gene TRBV20-1; no clear D gene. This CDR3 has 10 amino acids. V was pared by 5 bases and J by 4 bases, with 5 bases between. Germline loops: CDR1 DFQATT, CDR2 SNEGSKA (reference sequence).